This T cell receptor beta chain was identified during a study of blood T cell repertoires in COVID-19. On the study more broadly: Donors in the United States, Italy and Spain gave samples during acute or convalescent COVID-19. The cDNA or gDNA used as material had been derived from T cells, B-cell-depleted T cells, or PBMCs.

Trimming cost V 7 bases and J 4 bases, with 6 bases left between them. Germline assignment: CDR1 SGHDT and CDR2 YYEEEE. The CDR3 length is 11 residues. Original methodology: Reference gene primer amplification gave nucleated cell count estimates. Profiled with immunoSEQ multiplex PCR; TCRdb holds only in-frame clones, not every one. V, J and clone size are those of that table, while D and trimming were read from the DNA. The repertoire holds around 60,000 clones, with approximately 80% as singletons. The sample taken for sequencing was peripheral blood. V gene TRBV5-6 combines with J gene TRBJ2-1; D gene uncertain. The receptor's source is a woman aged 55-70 years with acute or convalescent COVID-19. Written as DNA, the CDR3 is TGTGCCAGCCGTAGATACAATGAGCAGTTCTTC. Protein product: CASRRYNEQFF.